These 24 T cell receptor beta chains came from one sample sequenced in a study of cytomegalovirus exposure and HLA in healthy donors. Vbeta (60) and Jbeta (13) primers were used in the PCR. Using immunoSEQ multiplex PCR, the repertoire was profiled, and TCRdb retains in-frame clones only, with some absent. The sample includes about 140,000 clones, roughly 76% seen only once; the top ten take about 1.2%. Sample: PBMCs. Receptors originate from a woman between 35 and 50 years old in good health and CMV-seronegative.

The genes are TRBV28 and TRBJ1-2, with a weak D call TRBD1 (5 bases). Deletions cut 7 bases from V and 5 bases from J, with 20 bases between. Germline CDR1 MDHEN, CDR2 SYDVKM. The CDR3 sequence is 15 residues long. This CDR3 reads CASNIREDTGYGYTF. As DNA, the CDR3 is TGTGCCAGCAATATTAGAGAGGACACCGGGTATGGCTACACCTTC.

V and J are TRBV10-3 and TRBJ2-1; 7 positions match TRBD2. The V and J ends lost 0 bases and 6 bases, in that order; junction bases with no gene match: 2. Germline V gene data show CDR1 as ENHRY and CDR2 as SYGVKD. CDR3 length: 14 amino acids. The CDR3, as DNA: TGTGCCATCAGTGAGTCCGGGACTACCAATGAGCAGTTCTTC. Encoded protein: CAISESGTTNEQFF.

V and J are TRBV5-1 and TRBJ2-1; tentatively, D is TRBD2 (5 bases). The germline V gene encodes CDR1 SGHRS and CDR2 YFSETQ. The V end lost 6 bases, the J end lost 5 bases, and 15 bases lay between the germline ends. The CDR3 contains 14 residues. The CDR3 DNA follows: TGCGCCAGCACCCACTCGGACGGGGACAATGAGCAGTTCTTC. Translation gives CASTHSDGDNEQFF.

CDR3 sequence: CASSSYSNQPQHF. The CDR3 DNA follows: TGTGCCAGCAGCTCCTATAGCAATCAGCCCCAGCATTTT. The V call is TRBV7-2, the J call TRBJ1-5; unclear D gene. The CDR3 has 13 amino acids. Germline V gives CDR1 SGHTA, CDR2 FQGNSA. V shed 4 bases and J shed 0 bases, with 4 bases lying between them.

This clone was detected a few times. V is TRBV10-3 and J is TRBJ1-1; D is possibly TRBD1 (5 bases). The CDR3 is made up of 14 amino acids. Between the trimmed V and J ends, which lost 7 bases and 3 bases, there was a span of 15 bases. Germline values: CDR1 ENHRY, CDR2 SYGVKD. Here the CDR3 reads CAIMPGDWDTEAFF. As DNA, the CDR3 is TGTGCCATCATGCCGGGGGATTGGGACACTGAAGCTTTCTTT.

The V gene is TRBV11-2, the J gene TRBJ2-7; 9 bases align to TRBD1. The CDR3 runs 16 residues. Trimming removed 4 bases from V and 4 bases from J; junction bases left unmatched: 11. The germline V gene encodes CDR1 SGHAT and CDR2 FQNNGV. In DNA, the CDR3 is TGTGCCAGCAGCTCACATTCATCGACAGGGGGATACGAGCAGTACGTC. Its protein is CASSSHSSTGGYEQYV.

The V and J genes are TRBV10-3 and TRBJ2-3; 8 bases line up with TRBD1. V shed 4 bases and J 0 bases; nucleotides not matched to a gene: 9. This CDR3 spans 17 amino acids. Germline loops: CDR1 ENHRY, CDR2 SYGVKD. The CDR3 is CAISGTGGSASTDTQYF. The CDR3 coding sequence is TGTGCCATCAGTGGAACAGGGGGATCAGCTAGCACAGATACGCAGTATTTT.

V and J are TRBV15 and TRBJ1-4; 7 nucleotides agree with TRBD1. Trimming at V came to 0 bases and at J to 1 base, leaving 8 bases not matched to a gene. From germline, CDR1 is LNHNV and CDR2 YYDKDF (reference sequence). There are 18 residues in the CDR3. CDR3 in amino acids: CATSRDKGGRRTNEKLFF. CDR3 DNA sequence: TGTGCCACCAGCAGAGATAAAGGGGGCCGTAGAACTAATGAAAAACTGTTTTTT. Combining the CDR3 with reference TRBV15 and TRBJ1-4 gives the whole variable domain DAMVIQNPRYQVTQFGKPVTLSCSQTLNHNVMYWYQQKSSQAPKLLFHYYDKDFNNEADTPDNFQSRRPNTSFCFLDIRSPGLGDTAMYLCATSRDKGGRRTNEKLFFGSGTQLSVL.

The CDR3 DNA reads TGTGCCAGCAGCTTAGGACAGGGGGTAGTCAATGAGCAGTTCTTC. Translation: CASSLGQGVVNEQFF. V usage is TRBV7-9 and J usage is TRBJ2-1; TRBD1 agrees at 9 bases. After removal of 1 base from V and 6 bases from J, the junction contained 4 bases not matched to a gene. The CDR3 has 15 amino acids. The germline CDR1 and CDR2 sequences are SEHNR and FQNEAQ (reference sequence).

The chain joins TRBV5-1 to TRBJ1-1; a weak D match, TRBD1 (6 bases). Trimming shortened V by 2 bases and J by 4 bases, and 18 bases separated the two germline ends. The germline V gene has CDR1 SGHRS and CDR2 YFSETQ. The CDR3 covers 16 residues. The CDR3 DNA reads TGCGCCAGCAGCTTAACTGGGGGCCCACAGGGCACTGAAGCTTTCTTT. This codes for CASSLTGGPQGTEAFF.

A single count supports this clone. The chain couples TRBV2 to TRBJ1-4, with 9 bases that match TRBD1. This CDR3 has 15 residues. Germline CDR1 reads SNHLY; CDR2 reads FYNNEI. Trimming at V came to 5 bases and at J to 8 bases, leaving 9 bases not matched to a gene. In nucleotides, the CDR3 is TGTGCCAGCAGTTTAGCACAGGGGGCAGGAGAAAAACTGTTTTTT. Translating gives CASSLAQGAGEKLFF. Looking up the rest from reference TRBV2 and TRBJ1-4 gives the full variable domain: EPEVTQTPSHQVTQMGQEVILRCVPISNHLYFYWYRQILGQKVEFLVSFYNNEISEKSEIFDDQFSVERPDGSNFTLKIRSTKLEDSAMYFCASSLAQGAGEKLFFGSGTQLSVL.

The chain recombines TRBV10-2 with TRBJ2-2, with 9 positions matching TRBD2. Per the germline V gene, CDR1 is WSHSY and CDR2 is SAAADI. This CDR3 contains 14 residues. The trim removed 8 bases at V and 6 bases at J, leaving 7 bases unmatched. The CDR3 coding sequence is TGCGCCAGCTTGCGGGCGGGGGGGCCCGGGGAGCTGTTTTTT. It encodes CASLRAGGPGELFF.

This clone occurred a few times. The chain combines TRBV19 with TRBJ2-3; D gene unclear. Looked up from germline, CDR1 is LNHDA and CDR2 is SQIVND (reference sequence). The CDR3 length is 12 residues. Trimming cost V 5 bases and J 5 bases, with 8 bases left between them. The CDR3 region has the DNA TGTGCCAGTAGTTACAGTAGAGATACGCAGTATTTT. This sequence encodes CASSYSRDTQYF.

This rearrangement joins TRBV27 to TRBJ2-5; 7 bases are a match to TRBD2. Judging by the DNA end, TRBJ2-7 fits better; the J call may be wrong. Germline CDR1 and CDR2: MNHEY and SMNVEV (reference sequence). The CDR3 sequence is 14 residues long. Written as DNA, the CDR3 is TGTGCCAGCAGTTTGGGAGGGTCCGGCTACGAGCAGTACTTC. This sequence encodes CASSLGGSGYEQYF.

The V and J genes are TRBV19 and TRBJ2-6, with D possibly matching TRBD2 (5 bases). The CDR3 totals 17 residues. Per germline, CDR1 LNHDA and CDR2 SQIVND (reference sequence). V was pared by 3 bases and J by 0 bases, with 12 bases between. The CDR3 DNA reads as TGTGCCAGTAGTATGTTCGGACTTTCCTCTGGGGCCAACGTCCTGACTTTC. This translates into CASSMFGLSSGANVLTF.

CDR3 residues: CASNPLPGQGISEKLFF. CDR3 nucleotide sequence: TGTGCCAGCAACCCCCTTCCGGGACAGGGAATATCTGAAAAACTGTTTTTT. The chain combines TRBV2 with TRBJ1-4; 9 nucleotides agree with TRBD1. After removal of 7 bases from V and 7 bases from J, the junction contained 16 bases not matched to a gene. The CDR3 runs to 17 residues. CDR1 is SNHLY and CDR2 is FYNNEI in the germline V gene.

This chain links TRBV7-9 with TRBJ2-7; D is undetermined. Between the trimmed V and J ends, which lost 1 base and 5 bases, there was a span of 6 bases. Germline CDR1 is SEHNR and CDR2 is FQNEAQ (reference sequence). The CDR3 is 12 amino acids. The CDR3: CASSLGANEQYF. The CDR3 bases are TGTGCCAGCAGCTTAGGGGCAAACGAGCAGTACTTC.

This clone was seen a few times. The genes are TRBV5-4 and TRBJ1-1; TRBD1 might be the D (6 bases). CDR1 SGHNT and CDR2 YYREEE come from the germline V gene (reference sequence). This CDR3 is built from 14 residues. V was pared by 4 bases and J by 1 base, with 11 bases between. CDR3 DNA: TGTGCCAGCAGCGAGGGACACGGGAACACTGAAGCTTTCTTT. Encoded protein: CASSEGHGNTEAFF.

The rearrangement links TRBV9 to TRBJ1-3; D is possibly TRBD1 (5 bases). With 4 bases removed from V and 0 bases from J, the gap between germline ends came to 11 bases. This CDR3 has 15 amino acids. Germline V CDR1 and CDR2: SGDLS, YYNGEE. CDR3 protein: CASSSTGSSGNTIYF. CDR3 nucleotide sequence: TGTGCCAGCAGCTCAACAGGAAGCTCTGGAAACACCATATATTTT. Together with reference TRBV9 and TRBJ1-3, the CDR3 gives the full variable domain: DSGVTQTPKHLITATGQRVTLRCSPRSGDLSVYWYQQSLDQGLQFLIQYYNGEERAKGNILERFSAQQFPDLHSELNLSSLELGDSALYFCASSSTGSSGNTIYFGEGSWLTVV.

The chain recombines TRBV5-1 with TRBJ2-7, with 11 nucleotides matching TRBD2. Germline lookup yields CDR1 SGHRS and CDR2 YFSETQ. The CDR3 extends over 15 amino acids. Trimming cost V 1 base and J 7 bases; bases outside gene matches: 7. The DNA of the CDR3 is TGCGCCAGCAGCTTGACTGGACTAGCGGGTCAGGAGCAGTACTTC. This sequence encodes CASSLTGLAGQEQYF.

The chain employs TRBV10-3 and TRBJ2-1; a possible D gene is TRBD2 (6 bases). V was trimmed by 4 bases and J by 5 bases, leaving 12 bases between them. The CDR3 runs to 14 residues. CDR1 is ENHRY and CDR2 is SYGVKD in the germline V gene. The CDR3 DNA reads as TGTGCCATCAGTGGAGCTAGCGTCCACAATGAGCAGTTCTTC. Translation gives CAISGASVHNEQFF.

The chain recombines TRBV10-3 with TRBJ1-2, with 8 bases lining up with TRBD1. Germline CDR1 reads ENHRY; CDR2 reads SYGVKD. The ends lost 6 bases at V and 5 bases at J; junction bases unmatched: 8. This CDR3 has 14 amino acids. CDR3 in amino acids: CAIRGTGSMYGYTF. The CDR3 nucleotides are TGTGCCATCAGGGGGACAGGATCGATGTATGGCTACACCTTC.

The chain combines TRBV14 with TRBJ2-7; no definite D call. Trimming took 0 bases from V and 3 from J, leaving 12 bases between them. CDR3 size: 15 residues. The germline V gene encodes CDR1 SGHDN and CDR2 FVKESK. The CDR3 DNA reads as TGTGCCAGCAGCCAAGACAGGTTATTTAGCTACGAGCAGTACTTC. As protein: CASSQDRLFSYEQYF.

The chain recombines TRBV12-5 with TRBJ2-3; D is possibly TRBD2 (6 bases). V was shortened by 5 bases and J by 3 bases, with 9 bases between the two germline ends. Looked up from germline, CDR1 is LGHNT and CDR2 is FRNRAP. This CDR3 has 13 amino acids. In nucleotides, the CDR3 is TGTGCTAGTGGTAGCGGAGGGACAGATACGCAGTATTTT. Translated: CASGSGGTDTQYF.